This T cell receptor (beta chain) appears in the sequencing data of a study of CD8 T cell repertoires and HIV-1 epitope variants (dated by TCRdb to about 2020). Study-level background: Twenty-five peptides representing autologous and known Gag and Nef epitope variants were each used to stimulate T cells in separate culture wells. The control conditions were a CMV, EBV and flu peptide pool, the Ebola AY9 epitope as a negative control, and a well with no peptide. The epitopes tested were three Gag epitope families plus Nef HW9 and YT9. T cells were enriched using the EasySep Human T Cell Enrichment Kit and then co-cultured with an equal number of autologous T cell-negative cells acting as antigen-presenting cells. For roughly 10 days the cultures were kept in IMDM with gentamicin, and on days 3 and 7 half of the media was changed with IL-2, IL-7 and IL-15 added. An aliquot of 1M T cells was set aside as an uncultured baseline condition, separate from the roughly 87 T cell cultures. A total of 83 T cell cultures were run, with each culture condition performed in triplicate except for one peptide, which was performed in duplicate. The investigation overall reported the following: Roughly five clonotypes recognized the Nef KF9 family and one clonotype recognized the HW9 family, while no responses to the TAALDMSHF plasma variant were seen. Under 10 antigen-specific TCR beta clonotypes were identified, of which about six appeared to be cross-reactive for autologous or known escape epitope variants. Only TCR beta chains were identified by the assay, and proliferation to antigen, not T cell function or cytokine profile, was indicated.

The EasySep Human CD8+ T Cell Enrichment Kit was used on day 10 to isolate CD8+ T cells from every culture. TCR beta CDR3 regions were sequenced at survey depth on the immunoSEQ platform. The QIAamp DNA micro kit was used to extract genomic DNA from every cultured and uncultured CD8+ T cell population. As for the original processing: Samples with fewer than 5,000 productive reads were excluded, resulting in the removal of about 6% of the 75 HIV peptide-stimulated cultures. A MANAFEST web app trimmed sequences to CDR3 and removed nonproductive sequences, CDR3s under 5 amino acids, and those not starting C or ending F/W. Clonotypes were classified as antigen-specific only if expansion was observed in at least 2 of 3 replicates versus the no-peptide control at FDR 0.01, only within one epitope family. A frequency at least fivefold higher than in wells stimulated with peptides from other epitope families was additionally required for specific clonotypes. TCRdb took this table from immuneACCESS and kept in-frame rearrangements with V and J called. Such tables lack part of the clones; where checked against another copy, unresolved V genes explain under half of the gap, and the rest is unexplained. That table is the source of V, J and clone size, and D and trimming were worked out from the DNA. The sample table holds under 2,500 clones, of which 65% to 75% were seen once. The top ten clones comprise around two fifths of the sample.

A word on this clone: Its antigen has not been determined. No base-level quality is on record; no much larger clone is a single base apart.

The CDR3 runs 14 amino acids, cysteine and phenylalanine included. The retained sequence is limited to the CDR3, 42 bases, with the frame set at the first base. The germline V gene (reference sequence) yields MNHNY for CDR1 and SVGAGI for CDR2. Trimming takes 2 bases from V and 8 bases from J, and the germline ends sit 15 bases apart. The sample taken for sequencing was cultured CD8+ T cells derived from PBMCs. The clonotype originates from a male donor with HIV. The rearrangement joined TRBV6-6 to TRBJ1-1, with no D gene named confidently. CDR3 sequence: CASSYGLGGVEAFF. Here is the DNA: TGTGCCAGCAGTTACGGGCTAGGCGGGGTCGAAGCTTTCTTT.